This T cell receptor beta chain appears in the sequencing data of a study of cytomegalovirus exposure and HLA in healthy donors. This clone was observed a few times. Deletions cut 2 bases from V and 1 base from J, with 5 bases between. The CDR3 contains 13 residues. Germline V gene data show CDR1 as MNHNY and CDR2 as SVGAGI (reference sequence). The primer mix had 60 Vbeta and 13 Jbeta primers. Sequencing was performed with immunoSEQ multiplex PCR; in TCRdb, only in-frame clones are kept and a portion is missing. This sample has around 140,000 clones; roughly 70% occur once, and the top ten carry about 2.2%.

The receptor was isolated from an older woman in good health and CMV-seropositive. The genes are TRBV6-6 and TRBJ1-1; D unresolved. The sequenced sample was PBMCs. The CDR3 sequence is CASSYGGNTEAFF. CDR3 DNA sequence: TGTGCCAGCAGTTACGGCGGGAACACTGAAGCTTTCTTT.